Below, one T cell receptor beta chain is given with its context. Its specificity is not known. Treatment reported: oral pan-JAK inhibitor, 5-10 mg twice daily. This CDR3 has 13 amino acids. The V and J ends lost 0 bases and 6 bases respectively, with 12 bases between them. The germline V gene has CDR1 GTSNPN and CDR2 SVGIG (reference sequence). This entry is derived from a study of CD8+ T cells in alopecia areata. Study-level background: Those treated were given oral tofacitinib at 5 to 10 mg twice daily.

Whole-study results and caveats: Clonality in lesional scalp, especially alopecia totalis/universalis, exceeded that of normal scalp.

Extraction and reverse transcription of RNA yielded cDNA as the sequencing template. The assay was immunoSEQ multiplex PCR, and TCRdb's table has in-frame clones only and misses some. The sample lists about 270,000 clones, 50% to 75% occurring once. This receptor was obtained from a human donor with alopecia areata. The source was CD4+ T cells sorted from blood, collected at approximately week 51, from a patient treated with tofacitinib. The chain combines TRBV30 with TRBJ2-7, with a weak D call TRBD2 (6 bases). The CDR3 DNA sequence: TGTGCCTGGAGTGTAACGGGGCGGGGCGAGCAGTACTTC. It codes for CAWSVTGRGEQYF.